Included here is one T cell receptor beta chain sequence, with context. This sample stems from a study of metastatic and nonmetastatic thyroid tumors. TCRdb re-processed the PCR reads through MiXCR. The table shows 35,000 to 40,000 clones, with roughly 28% occurring only once. The CDR3 sequence is 16 residues long. V was pared by 5 bases and J by 5 bases, with 4 bases of the junction left unmatched. From germline, CDR1 is KGHDR and CDR2 SFDVKD. Thyroid surgery was preceded by no treatment in any patient. The V call is TRBV24-1, the J call TRBJ2-1; 14 nucleotides line up with TRBD2. The source is a male donor with papillary thyroid cancer or a benign thyroid nodule (not recorded which). Some clones in this sample may be carry-over from other donors' samples. Sequenced input: blood. CDR3 sequence reads: CATSVLGLAGDNEQFF. For the CDR3, the DNA is TGTGCCACCAGTGTCCTGGGACTAGCGGGAGACAATGAGCAGTTCTTC.